The rows below give T cell receptor beta chains drawn from one sample of a study of ipilimumab plus nivolumab after autologous stem cell transplantation. Here immunoSEQ multiplex PCR was the method, and the copy in TCRdb shows in-frame clones only, minus some. The sample carries over 75,000 clones, 83% recorded once. The sequences come from PBMCs, collected in a trial of ipilimumab plus nivolumab as post-transplant consolidation. These receptors came from a male donor with diffuse large B-cell lymphoma. Both conserved end residues are part of each CDR3. D genes are given only for firm matches. Clone size appears in some rows only: once, few, many, or a class for an expanded clone.

d_call clone_size j_call v_call cdr3_aa cdr3_nt
NA NA TRBJ2-5 TRBV2 CAGAAKETQYF TGTGCCGGGGCGGCCAAGGAGACCCAGTACTTC
NA NA TRBJ1-2 TRBV6-5 CASSYSTGRQGYTF TGTGCCAGCAGTTACTCCACGGGCCGTCAGGGCTACACCTTC
NA NA TRBJ1-1 TRBV6-5 CASSYSSGVMNTEAFF TGTGCCAGCAGTTACTCGAGCGGGGTTATGAACACTGAAGCTTTCTTT
NA NA TRBJ2-3 TRBV5-4 CASSSTGTTDTQYF TGTGCCAGCAGCTCTACTGGCACCACAGATACGCAGTATTTT
NA NA TRBJ2-5 TRBV7-9 CASSPTGQETQYF TGTGCCAGCAGCCCGACAGGACAAGAGACCCAGTACTTC
TRBD1 NA TRBJ2-5 TRBV9 CASSAPGTGQETQYF TGTGCCAGCAGCGCCCCCGGGACAGGGCAAGAGACCCAGTACTTC
NA NA TRBJ1-1 TRBV7-9 CASQWAENTEAFF TGTGCCAGCCAATGGGCCGAGAATACTGAAGCTTTCTTT
NA once TRBJ2-7 TRBV18 CASSPGHAYEQYF TGTGCCAGCTCACCAGGTCACGCCTACGAGCAGTACTTC
NA NA TRBJ2-7 TRBV5-1 CASGGSWEYGNEQYF TGCGCCAGCGGGGGATCCTGGGAGTATGGGAACGAGCAGTACTTC
TRBD2 NA TRBJ2-1 TRBV5-1 CASSLVAGEQFF TGCGCCAGCAGCTTGGTAGCGGGAGAGCAGTTCTTC
NA NA TRBJ1-5 TRBV30 CAWSDGQPNQPQHF TGTGCCTGGAGTGACGGACAGCCAAATCAGCCCCAGCATTTT
TRBD1 once TRBJ1-3 TRBV27 CASRLQGSSGNTIYF TGTGCCAGCAGGTTACAGGGGTCCTCTGGAAACACCATATATTTT
NA few TRBJ1-6 TRBV9 CASSVHQVQSPLHF TGTGCCAGCAGCGTACACCAGGTCCAATCACCCCTCCACTTT
NA NA TRBJ1-6 TRBV15 CATSRDGPGHSPLHF TGTGCCACCAGCAGAGATGGTCCAGGGCATTCACCCCTCCACTTT